Following are 27 T cell receptor beta chains from one sample sequenced in a study of blood T cell repertoires in COVID-19. The assay was immunoSEQ multiplex PCR, and TCRdb's table has in-frame clones only and misses some. The top ten hold roughly 7.5% of the sample, which has 170,000 or so clones, 80% to 85% seen once. Sequenced sample: peripheral blood. All receptors come from a woman in her 70s with COVID-19, enrolled during active disease.

The chain recombines TRBV5-4 with TRBJ2-3; 15 nucleotides agree with TRBD2. Per the germline V gene, CDR1 is SGHNT and CDR2 is YYREEE (reference sequence). CDR3 length equals 20 residues. V lost 4 bases and J lost 0; bases outside the gene matches: 12. This chain's CDR3 is CASSHPGGLAGGPSTDTQYF. CDR3 sequence (DNA): TGTGCCAGCAGCCACCCGGGAGGACTAGCGGGAGGGCCCAGCACAGATACGCAGTATTTT. Full variable domain (outside the CDR3, taken from reference TRBV5-4 and TRBJ2-3): ETGVTQSPTHLIKTRGQQVTLRCSSQSGHNTVSWYQQALGQGPQFIFQYYREEENGRGNFPPRFSGLQFPNYSSELNVNALELDDSALYLCASSHPGGLAGGPSTDTQYFGPGTRLTVL.

This chain uses TRBV6-2 or TRBV6-3 with TRBJ2-7, with 14 bases aligning to TRBD2. Germline CDR1 MNHEY, CDR2 SVGEGT. Trimming took 1 base from V and 2 from J; bases not matched to a gene: 1. The CDR3 extends over 16 amino acids. The CDR3 nucleotides are TGTGCCAGCAGTTACTTGGGACTAGCGGGAGCCTACGAGCAGTACTTC. Translated: CASSYLGLAGAYEQYF.

The J gene is TRBJ1-4, the V gene TRBV18; D is possibly TRBD1 (6 bases). The V gene's germline CDR1 is KGHSH and CDR2 LQKENI. Trimming cost V 6 bases and J 7 bases, with 21 bases left between them. The CDR3 has 16 amino acids. Here the CDR3 DNA reads TGTGCCAGCTCTATTTTTGGGGGCGGAGGACCTGAAAAACTGTTTTTT. Protein product: CASSIFGGGGPEKLFF.

The chain couples TRBV19 to TRBJ2-3; tentatively, D is TRBD2 (6 bases). Germline V gene data show CDR1 as LNHDA and CDR2 as SQIVND (reference sequence). V gave up 4 bases and J gave up 1 base, with 18 bases separating them. The CDR3 sequence is 17 residues long. For the CDR3, the DNA is TGTGCCAGTAGTACGGACCCGGCGGGACCAGGCACAGATACGCAGTATTTT. This sequence encodes CASSTDPAGPGTDTQYF.

The chain recombines TRBV13 with TRBJ2-7; 8 nucleotides line up with TRBD1. This CDR3 spans 15 amino acids. Germline CDR1 is PRHDT and CDR2 is FYEKMQ (reference sequence). Unmatched junction bases numbered 9, after V lost 4 bases and J lost 4 bases. The CDR3 region is CASSSPGQALYEQYF. CDR3 bases: TGTGCCAGCAGCTCACCGGGACAGGCTTTGTACGAGCAGTACTTC. Looking up the rest from reference TRBV13 and TRBJ2-7 gives the full variable domain: AAGVIQSPRHLIKEKRETATLKCYPIPRHDTVYWYQQGPGQDPQFLISFYEKMQSDKGSIPDRFSAQQFSDYHSELNMSSLELGDSALYFCASSSPGQALYEQYFGPGTRLTVT.

This clone was observed once. V is TRBV19 and J is TRBJ2-7; 16 bases line up with TRBD2. This CDR3 is built from 16 residues. V shed 6 bases and J 5 bases; nucleotides not matched to a gene: 7. The germline gives CDR1 LNHDA, CDR2 SQIVND (reference sequence). The CDR3 loop is CASSKGLAGGQHEQYF. The CDR3 DNA is TGTGCCAGTAGCAAGGGACTAGCGGGAGGGCAGCACGAGCAGTACTTC.

V and J are TRBV30 and TRBJ1-1; 8 bases agree with TRBD1. This CDR3 is 13 amino acids long. The germline V gene encodes CDR1 GTSNPN and CDR2 SVGIG (reference sequence). V shed 4 bases, J shed 7 bases, and the junction held 8 bases outside the gene matches. CDR3 nucleotides: TGTGCCTGGACCGAGGACAGGGATGGTGAAGCTTTCTTT. Its translation is CAWTEDRDGEAFF.

The chain links TRBV3-1 (or the pseudogene TRBV3-2) to TRBJ2-2; D remains unclear. CDR3 length: 13 residues. Trimming shortened V by 0 bases and J by 6 bases, and 5 bases separated the two germline ends. The germline CDR1 and CDR2 sequences are LGHDT and YNNKEL (reference sequence). The CDR3 spells CASSQDSAGELFF. CDR3 sequence (DNA): TGTGCCAGCAGCCAAGATTCTGCCGGGGAGCTGTTTTTT.

J is TRBJ1-2 and V is TRBV27; no clear D gene. Trimming stripped 2 bases from V and 8 bases from J, with 12 bases between. Germline V gene lookup returns CDR1 MNHEY and CDR2 SMNVEV (reference sequence). The CDR3 contains 13 residues. CDR3: CASSLRRGEGYTF. Written as DNA, the CDR3 is TGTGCCAGCAGTTTACGACGGGGTGAGGGCTACACCTTC.

The chain recombines TRBV5-4 with TRBJ2-1, with 8 bases lining up with TRBD2. With 0 bases clipped from V and 1 base from J, the junction kept 6 bases outside the gene matches. The CDR3 sequence is 17 residues long. Germline loops: CDR1 SGHNT, CDR2 YYREEE (reference sequence). Here the CDR3 DNA reads TGTGCCAGCAGCTTGGCGGGAAGCGGGAGTTCCTACAATGAGCAGTTCTTC. Its protein product is CASSLAGSGSSYNEQFF.

The V and J genes are TRBV3-1 (or the pseudogene TRBV3-2) and TRBJ2-4; weak D call: TRBD2 (5 bases). The CDR3 loop spans 12 amino acids. Germline assignment: CDR1 LGHDT and CDR2 YNNKEL (reference sequence). Trimming left V 3 bases short and J 8 bases short, with 8 bases between. As DNA, the CDR3 is TGTGCCAGCAGCCAGAGGGAGCACATTCAGTACTTC. Translated: CASSQREHIQYF.

The chain uses TRBV2 and TRBJ1-2; the match to TRBD1 covers 7 bases. The V gene end was trimmed by 5 bases and the J gene end by 6 bases; junction bases not matched to a gene: 15. The CDR3 consists of 16 residues. Germline V gives CDR1 SNHLY, CDR2 FYNNEI. CDR3 region: CASSYSRGQIKDGYTF. In nucleotides, the CDR3 is TGTGCCAGCAGTTACTCCCGGGGACAGATTAAGGATGGCTACACCTTC. The whole variable domain, remainder taken from reference TRBV2 and TRBJ1-2, is EPEVTQTPSHQVTQMGQEVILRCVPISNHLYFYWYRQILGQKVEFLVSFYNNEISEKSEIFDDQFSVERPDGSNFTLKIRSTKLEDSAMYFCASSYSRGQIKDGYTFGSGTRLTVV.

The V and J genes are TRBV3-1 (or the pseudogene TRBV3-2) and TRBJ1-5, with D unresolved. Per germline, CDR1 LGHDT and CDR2 YNNKEL (reference sequence). Deletions cut 1 base from V and 5 bases from J, with 9 bases between. The CDR3 is 14 amino acids. The CDR3 region is CASSQVDSDQPQHF. The CDR3 DNA is TGTGCCAGCAGCCAAGTAGATAGTGATCAGCCCCAGCATTTT.

The V and J genes are TRBV5-1 and TRBJ1-3, with D possibly TRBD1 on 6 matching bases. Germline V gives CDR1 SGHRS, CDR2 YFSETQ. The CDR3 is made up of 14 amino acids. The V and J ends lost 0 bases and 7 bases respectively, with 11 bases between them. CDR3 nucleotide sequence: TGCGCCAGCAGCTTGGAAACAGGGTTGAACACCATATATTTT. It translates to CASSLETGLNTIYF.

This clone appeared a few times. This CDR3 is CAINGGTDTQYF. In DNA form, the CDR3 reads TGTGCCATCAACGGAGGCACAGATACGCAGTATTTT. The rearrangement joins TRBV10-3 to TRBJ2-3; D unresolved. The V and J ends lost 7 bases and 1 base respectively, with 6 bases between them. Germline V gene data show CDR1 as ENHRY and CDR2 as SYGVKD. The CDR3 loop spans 12 amino acids.

The chain carries TRBV19 and TRBJ2-3; D is possibly TRBD1 (5 bases). Germline V gene lookup returns CDR1 LNHDA and CDR2 SQIVND (reference sequence). V lost 4 bases and J 7 bases, leaving 12 bases between the germline ends. The CDR3 is 13 amino acids. CDR3 sequence reads: CASSSRPDNTQYF. DNA of the CDR3: TGTGCCAGTAGTAGCCGACCGGACAATACGCAGTATTTT. The full variable domain, with the rest looked up from reference TRBV19 and TRBJ2-3, is DGGITQSPKYLFRKEGQNVTLSCEQNLNHDAMYWYRQDPGQGLRLIYYSQIVNDFQKGDIAEGYSVSREKKESFPLTVTSAQKNPTAFYLCASSSRPDNTQYFGPGTRLTVL.

This chain links TRBV3-1 (or the pseudogene TRBV3-2) with TRBJ1-5; TRBD1 agrees at 8 bases. CDR3 length equals 16 residues. The J segment lost 1 base and the V segment lost 1 base, leaving 3 bases of the junction unmatched. The germline gives CDR1 LGHDT, CDR2 YNNKEL (reference sequence). CDR3 coding DNA: TGTGCCAGCAGCCAAGGAGACAGGGGAAGCAATCAGCCCCAGCATTTT. Its translation: CASSQGDRGSNQPQHF.

V gene TRBV11-3 combines with J gene TRBJ1-4; TRBD1 is a possible D gene (6 bases). The CDR3 totals 16 residues. Trimming shortened V by 4 bases and J by 8 bases, and 20 bases separated the two germline ends. Germline CDR1 and CDR2: SGHNT and YENEEA. CDR3 sequence reads: CASSSPVQGLGEKLFF. CDR3 coding DNA: TGTGCCAGCAGCTCACCAGTACAGGGTTTGGGAGAAAAACTGTTTTTT.

The chain links TRBV4-3 to TRBJ2-7, with D unclear. Germline V gene sequence: CDR1 LGHNA, CDR2 YSLEER. V was clipped by 0 bases and J by 5 bases, with 11 bases between them. The CDR3 spans 14 residues. In nucleotides, the CDR3 is TGCGCCAGCAGCCAAGAGAAAGCTGTTGACGAGCAGTACTTC. Translated: CASSQEKAVDEQYF.

The chain employs TRBV2 and TRBJ1-5; unclear D gene. V was trimmed by 4 bases and J by 4 bases, leaving 14 bases between them. This CDR3 is 15 amino acids long. The germline V gene encodes CDR1 SNHLY and CDR2 FYNNEI. The CDR3 DNA is TGTGCCAGCAGTGTTAGAGGGCTGGGTAATCAGCCCCAGCATTTT. It codes for CASSVRGLGNQPQHF.

Concerning this clone itself: The junction departs from the called germline gene at one end, perhaps through a read error. The chain employs TRBV6-1 and TRBJ2-1; weak D call: TRBD1 (5 bases). The CDR3 extends over 14 amino acids. Germline V lookup: CDR1 MNHNS, CDR2 SASEGT. The CDR3 sequence: CASGDRYSYNEQFF. The CDR3 nucleotides are TGTGCCAGCGGTGACAGATACTCCTACAATGAGCAGTTCTTC.

CDR3 sequence: CASRLQGADYGYTF. The CDR3 DNA follows: TGTGCCAGCAGACTTCAGGGGGCCGACTATGGCTACACCTTC. The chain uses TRBV6-5 and TRBJ1-2; TRBD1 aligns across 8 bases. Unmatched junction bases numbered 6, after V lost 6 bases and J lost 3 bases. Germline CDR1 and CDR2: MNHEY and SVGAGI. CDR3 length equals 14 residues.

V usage is TRBV11-2 and J usage is TRBJ1-1; 7 positions agree with TRBD1. The trim removed 7 bases at V and 1 base at J, leaving 18 bases unmatched. This CDR3 is built from 18 residues. In germline, CDR1 is SGHAT, CDR2 FQNNGV. The CDR3 bases are TGTGCCAGCATCCCCGACGCCGGGACAGTAATAGGGAACACTGAAGCTTTCTTT. As protein: CASIPDAGTVIGNTEAFF.

V and J are TRBV6-5 and TRBJ1-3; D remains ambiguous. The CDR3 covers 14 residues. Germline V lookup: CDR1 MNHEY, CDR2 SVGAGI. Deletions cut 7 bases from V and 0 bases from J, with 10 bases between. The CDR3 loop is CASTLAGSGNTIYF. CDR3 nucleotide sequence: TGTGCCAGCACGCTTGCGGGCTCTGGAAACACCATATATTTT.

V gene TRBV5-1 combines with J gene TRBJ1-1; D might be TRBD1 (5 bases). Per germline, CDR1 SGHRS and CDR2 YFSETQ. V was pared by 3 bases and J by 4 bases, with 22 bases between. This CDR3 spans 17 amino acids. The DNA of the CDR3 is TGCGCCAGCAGCTCCACGATACCCGGGGGAGTCGCCACTGAAGCTTTCTTT. Protein sequence: CASSSTIPGGVATEAFF.

CDR3 DNA sequence: TGTGCCAGCAGCTTCAGGGGATCTGGGGCCAACGTCCTGACTTTC. Protein: CASSFRGSGANVLTF. The V call is TRBV7-9, the J call TRBJ2-6; D may be TRBD1 (6 bases). The V end was cut by 3 bases, the J end by 1 base, with 7 bases between. This CDR3 is built from 15 residues. CDR1 is SEHNR, CDR2 FQNEAQ, per germline (reference sequence).

Here the CDR3 reads CASREAGVPQQFF. The DNA for the CDR3 is TGTGCCAGCAGGGAAGCGGGGGTCCCGCAGCAGTTCTTC. The V and J genes are TRBV7-9 and TRBJ2-1, with 8 positions matching TRBD2. The length of the CDR3 is 13 residues. CDR1 is SEHNR and CDR2 is FQNEAQ in the germline V gene (reference sequence). Losses at the gene ends were 6 bases for V and 11 bases for J; bases not matched to a gene: 9.